This entry lists 13 T cell receptor beta chains sequenced from one sample in a study of blood T cell repertoires in COVID-19. The method was immunoSEQ multiplex PCR; TCRdb's version includes in-frame clones alone and lacks a portion of them. The sample carries 180,000 or so clones, approximately 86% recorded once. The sequenced sample was peripheral blood. These receptors were collected from a woman aged 25 to 45 with active or convalescent COVID-19.

The chain employs TRBV29-1 and TRBJ2-1, with 8 bases matching TRBD2. The CDR3 runs 13 residues. The germline V gene has CDR1 SQVTM and CDR2 ANQGSEA. V lost 1 base to trimming and J lost 8 bases; unmatched junction nucleotides: 4. CDR3 region: CSVEGGGRYEQFF. The CDR3 DNA is TGCAGCGTTGAAGGTGGCGGGAGGTATGAGCAGTTCTTC.

The gene calls are TRBV3-1 (or the pseudogene TRBV3-2) and TRBJ2-3; 7 bases are a match to TRBD2. Trimming took 1 base from V and 1 from J; bases not matched to a gene: 2. This CDR3 is 15 amino acids long. Germline V gives CDR1 LGHDT, CDR2 YNNKEL (reference sequence). CDR3 residues: CASSQAAGGTDTQYF. DNA of the CDR3: TGTGCCAGCAGCCAAGCGGCGGGGGGCACAGATACGCAGTATTTT.

The V gene is TRBV28, the J gene TRBJ2-5; D perhaps matches TRBD1 (5 bases). The CDR3 runs to 16 residues. Germline V gene data show CDR1 as MDHEN and CDR2 as SYDVKM. V was trimmed by 8 bases and J by 0 bases, leaving 19 bases between them. CDR3 nucleotide sequence: TGTGCCAGCCGACCGTGGGGCAGGTGGTACCAAGAGACCCAGTACTTC. Protein: CASRPWGRWYQETQYF.

Remarks on this clone: The same CDR3 also results from other DNA sequences found in this sample. The V call is TRBV12-3 or TRBV12-4, the J call TRBJ1-2, with D unresolved. The V end was cut by 1 base, the J end by 5 bases, with 5 bases between. CDR3 length: 12 residues. DNA of the CDR3: TGTGCCAGCAGTTTAGGGCCGTATGGCTACACCTTC. Translating it yields CASSLGPYGYTF.

This rearrangement joins TRBV29-1 to TRBJ1-1; D might be TRBD1 (5 bases). This CDR3 has 14 amino acids. The germline V and J ends were trimmed by 3 bases and 0 bases, with 11 bases remaining between them. Germline V lookup: CDR1 SQVTM, CDR2 ANQGSEA. In DNA, the CDR3 is TGCAGCGTTGAGACGGACAAAATGAACACTGAAGCTTTCTTT. It translates to CSVETDKMNTEAFF.

The chain is built from TRBV9 and TRBJ2-2; 7 bases map to TRBD2. The CDR3 length is 16 residues. Trimming at V came to 0 bases and at J to 5 bases, leaving 7 bases not matched to a gene. Germline values: CDR1 SGDLS, CDR2 YYNGEE. CDR3 loop: CASSVGGGRRTGELFF. CDR3 DNA sequence: TGTGCCAGCAGCGTAGGTGGCGGGAGAAGGACCGGGGAGCTGTTTTTT.

The chain couples TRBV7-2 to TRBJ2-3, with 7 bases matching TRBD1. The length of the CDR3 is 15 residues. Germline V gene sequence: CDR1 SGHTA, CDR2 FQGNSA. V gave up 4 bases and J gave up 1 base; unmatched junction bases: 5. The CDR3 protein is CASSSRQGGTDTQYF. The CDR3 nucleotides are TGTGCCAGCAGCTCGCGGCAGGGGGGCACAGATACGCAGTATTTT.

V gene TRBV29-1 combines with J gene TRBJ1-6; the match to TRBD1 covers 7 bases. CDR3 length: 14 amino acids. The J segment lost 5 bases and the V segment lost 6 bases, leaving 7 bases of the junction unmatched. Germline CDR1 reads SQVTM; CDR2 reads ANQGSEA. CDR3 DNA: TGCAGCGTCCGACAGGGAATAGATAATTCACCCCTCCACTTT. This translates into CSVRQGIDNSPLHF. Supplemented by reference TRBV29-1 and TRBJ1-6, the full variable domain reads SAVISQKPSRDICQRGTSLTIQCQVDSQVTMMFWYRQQPGQSLTLIATANQGSEATYESGFVIDKFPISRPNLTFSTLTVSNMSPEDSSIYLCSVRQGIDNSPLHFGNGTRLTVT.

This clone was counted only a few times. V usage is TRBV5-8 and J usage is TRBJ1-5; the match to TRBD1 covers 10 bases. CDR3 size: 15 residues. The J segment lost 3 bases and the V segment lost 4 bases, leaving 4 bases of the junction unmatched. Germline CDR1 reads SGHTS; CDR2 reads YDEGEE. The DNA for the CDR3 is TGTGCCAGCAGCCTGGGGACAGGGGTCAATCAGCCCCAGCATTTT. Its protein product is CASSLGTGVNQPQHF.

Points on this clone: One end of the junction varies from germline; a read error may be responsible. V and J are TRBV4-1 and TRBJ1-2; TRBD1 matches at 11 bases. Germline lookup yields CDR1 MGHRA and CDR2 YSYEKL. The CDR3 is 18 residues long. This CDR3 reads CASSQVGPGTGGSYGYTF. CDR3 nucleotides: TGCGCCAGCAGTCAAGTTGGACCCGGGACAGGGGGGAGCTATGGCTACACCTTC.

The chain employs TRBV4-1 and TRBJ2-7; D is perhaps TRBD2 (5 bases). Germline loops: CDR1 MGHRA, CDR2 YSYEKL. This CDR3 has 15 residues. Trimming shortened V by 4 bases and J by 4 bases, and 17 bases separated the two germline ends. For the CDR3, the DNA is TGCGCCAGCAGCCCGAGCGGTGAAGGTTTATACGAGCAGTACTTC. Protein: CASSPSGEGLYEQYF.

The genes are TRBV11-2 and TRBJ2-1; TRBD1 matches at 11 bases. V lost 5 bases to trimming and J lost 4 bases; unmatched junction nucleotides: 4. The CDR3 is 15 residues long. Germline assignment: CDR1 SGHAT and CDR2 FQNNGV. CDR3 DNA: TGTGCCAGCAGCACCGGACAGGGGGCTTACAATGAGCAGTTCTTC. Translating it yields CASSTGQGAYNEQFF.

V is TRBV20-1 and J is TRBJ1-1; D unclear. Trimming removed 7 bases from V and 5 bases from J, with 11 bases in between. The CDR3 extends over 11 amino acids. The germline gives CDR1 DFQATT, CDR2 SNEGSKA (reference sequence). For the CDR3, the DNA is TGCAGTGGACGCCGGGGAACTGAAGCTTTCTTT. This translates into CSGRRGTEAFF.